This TCR beta chain comes out of a study of CD8 T cells in Susac syndrome. TCR beta was sequenced from blood CD8+ and CD4+ T cells. In the multiple sclerosis control group, patients were treatment-naive and had stable or active relapsing-remitting disease. The CDR3 sequence is 15 residues long. V dropped 0 bases and J dropped 2 bases, with 9 bases sitting between them. The germline gives CDR1 SGHRS, CDR2 YFSETQ. RNA, at about 0.45 to 1 ug, was reverse transcribed with random hexamers. An immunoSEQ multiplex PCR amplified TCR beta CDR3 over 54 Vbeta and 13 Jbeta. TCRdb itself ran the immunoSEQ multiplex PCR reads through MiXCR, one entry per CDR3 protein. The sample lists 150,000 to 250,000 distinct CDR3 sequences, nearly 95% occurring once.

Sequencing was carried out using CD4+ T cells from PBMCs. The chain uses TRBV5-1 and TRBJ2-1, with no clear D. The clonotype originates from a human donor with multiple sclerosis. For the CDR3, the DNA is TGCGCCAGCAGCTTGGCCGTCGGGCCCTACAATGAGCAGTTCTTC. Translation: CASSLAVGPYNEQFF.